In its sample, the clone carrying this TCR beta chain was seen once. What it recognizes is unknown. Germline V gene data show CDR1 as SEHNR and CDR2 as FQNEAQ (reference sequence). V shed 4 bases, J shed 2 bases, and the junction held 17 bases outside the gene matches. The CDR3 covers 18 residues. Assay used: immunoSEQ multiplex PCR; TCRdb lists only in-frame clones, some missing. The sample holds 20,000 or so clones, roughly 75% seen once. This entry belongs to a study of immune evolution from preneoplasia to lung adenocarcinoma. Study information: HLA loss of heterozygosity: 7% AIS, approximately 15% MIA, around 33% ADC, none AAH.

Study-level findings and limits: Later-stage lesions seemingly showed higher T cell density and diversity than normal lung. Top clone frequencies peaked in normal lung, apparently declining through invasive adenocarcinoma.

Patients had resection in Japan or China between the mid-2010s and the late 2010s. This sequence was found in a person aged 55 to 75 with lung adenocarcinoma. The chain combines TRBV7-9 with TRBJ2-7, with TRBD2 identical over 7 bases. Source material: FFPE invasive lung adenocarcinoma tissue. This chain's CDR3 is CASSSPSGTTLNPYEQYF. DNA of the CDR3: TGTGCCAGCAGCTCCCCCAGCGGGACTACCCTTAACCCCTACGAGCAGTACTTC.